This TCR beta chain was recovered during a study of shared clonotypes between healthy human individuals. The CDR3 consists of 12 residues. In germline, CDR1 is SGHTS, CDR2 YDEGEE. Deletions cut 5 bases from V and 6 bases from J, with 10 bases between. Some clones are missing from TCRdb's copy, which holds only in-frame ones; the method was immunoSEQ multiplex PCR. Of more than 400,000 clones in the sample, almost 97% are singletons; the top ten hold 0.06%. The sequence was collected from a woman in her 30s in good health. This chain links TRBV5-8 with TRBJ2-3; D may be TRBD2 (5 bases). Sequencing was carried out using naive CD4+ T cells sorted from blood. Subset: CD45RA+ positively selected. Here the CDR3 DNA reads TGTGCCAGCAGTCCTAGCTGGGATACGCAGTATTTT. Its translation is CASSPSWDTQYF. The full variable domain, completed using reference TRBV5-8 and TRBJ2-3, is EAGVTQSPTHLIKTRGQQATLRCSPISGHTSVYWYQQALGLGLQFLLWYDEGEERNRGNFPPRFSGRQFPNYSSELNVNALELEDSALYLCASSPSWDTQYFGPGTRLTVL.